These 2 T cell receptor beta chains were all obtained from the same sample, sequenced in a study of OX40 agonist ivuxolimab in advanced cancers. Assay used: immunoSEQ multiplex PCR; TCRdb lists only in-frame clones, some missing. The repertoire includes about 130,000 clones, roughly 92% of them detected once, and approximately 0.81% sits in the top ten. The sequencing here drew on CD4+ or CD8+ T cells sorted from blood, taken in a trial of the OX40 agonist ivuxolimab. The receptors shown here come from an adult with an advanced solid tumor such as melanoma, head and neck, liver or kidney cancer.

This rearrangement joins TRBV28 to TRBJ1-1, with unresolved D. V was clipped by 6 bases and J by 0 bases, with 11 bases between them. From germline, CDR1 is MDHEN and CDR2 SYDVKM. This CDR3 spans 14 amino acids. The CDR3 region is CASRPPEMNTEAFF. The CDR3 DNA reads TGTGCCAGCAGACCCCCTGAGATGAACACTGAAGCTTTCTTT.

The V gene is TRBV28, the J gene TRBJ1-3; possible D gene TRBD1, 6 bases. Germline CDR1 MDHEN, CDR2 SYDVKM. Trimming left V 6 bases short and J 3 bases short, with 18 bases between. The CDR3 is 16 residues long. The CDR3 region is CASSPATGMFGNTIYF. As DNA, the CDR3 is TGTGCCAGCAGCCCGGCTACAGGGATGTTTGGAAACACCATATATTTT.